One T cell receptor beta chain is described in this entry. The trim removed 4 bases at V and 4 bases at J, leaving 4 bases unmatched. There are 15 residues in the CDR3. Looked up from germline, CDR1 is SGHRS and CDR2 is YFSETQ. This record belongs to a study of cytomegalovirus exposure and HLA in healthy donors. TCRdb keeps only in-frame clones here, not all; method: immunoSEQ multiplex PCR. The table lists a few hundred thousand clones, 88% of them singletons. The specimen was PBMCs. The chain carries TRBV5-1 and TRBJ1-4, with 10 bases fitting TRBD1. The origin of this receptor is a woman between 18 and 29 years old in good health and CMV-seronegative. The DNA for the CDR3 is TGCGCCAGCAGCGGACAGGGGGGCCTTAATGAAAAACTGTTTTTT. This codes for CASSGQGGLNEKLFF.